This TCR beta chain was sequenced during a study of siplizumab effects on memory and regulatory T cells. Overall study results and limits: The diversity of naive T cells seemed greater than that of memory cells, and their alloresponse contribution seemed major. Alloreactive sequences from unstimulated CD4+ memory cells fell significantly with siplizumab. Treg-derived clones made up an average of about 73% of mappable alloreactive CD4+ clones with siplizumab and under 35% in controls. Neither a naive nor a memory phenotype was assignable to roughly 75-95% of proliferating CD4+ or CD8+ clones.

As to this clone: Its antigen is still unknown.

The V gene end was trimmed by 2 bases and the J gene end by 7 bases; junction bases not matched to a gene: 9. CDR3 length equals 16 residues. Germline values: CDR1 MNHNS, CDR2 SASEGT. Using immunoSEQ multiplex PCR, the repertoire was profiled, and TCRdb retains in-frame clones only, with some absent. This table has tens of thousands of clones, over 70% appearing once. The receptor comes from a human donor in good health. Source material: Tregs sorted from blood. V usage is TRBV6-1 and J usage is TRBJ2-1, with TRBD2 matching 9 bases. The CDR3: CASSEWGSGSKNEQFF. The CDR3 nucleotides are TGTGCCAGCAGTGAATGGGGTAGCGGGAGTAAAAATGAGCAGTTCTTC.